These T cell receptor beta chains were read from a single sample in a study of graft-versus-host responses after intestinal transplantation. Assay: immunoSEQ multiplex PCR; the TCRdb copy retains only in-frame clones and omits some. The sample lists tens of thousands of clones, roughly nine tenths occurring once. These receptors have no known antigen. This specimen was unstimulated CD8+ T cells sorted from spleen or lymph node cells, taken before intestinal transplant. These receptors came from a human donor who received an intestinal transplant. The CDR3 runs from the conserved cysteine through the conserved F or W. The D gene is left open where the match is weak. Clone sizes are given selectively: once, few, many, or a class where the clone is expanded.

d_gene	abundance	v_gene	j_gene	CDR3aa	CDR3nt
TRBD2	.	TRBV30	TRBJ2-1	CAWRTGTSGRAENEQFF	TGTGCCTGGAGGACCGGGACTAGCGGGAGGGCCGAGAATGAGCAGTTCTTC
.	.	TRBV6-6	TRBJ1-1	CASSYGGGTEAFF	TGTGCCAGCAGTTACGGGGGGGGTACTGAAGCTTTCTTT
.	.	TRBV27	TRBJ1-1	CASSISRDTEAFF	TGTGCCAGCAGTATCTCCAGGGACACTGAAGCTTTCTTT
.	.	TRBV6-1	TRBJ2-7	CASSEVLAETTYEQYF	TGTGCCAGCAGTGAAGTCTTAGCGGAAACCACCTACGAGCAGTACTTC
.	.	TRBV7-6	TRBJ2-1	CASTPGRTYNEQFF	TGTGCCAGCACCCCGGGGAGGACCTACAATGAGCAGTTCTTC
.	.	TRBV28	TRBJ2-1	CASSFLAGSYNEQFF	TGTGCCAGCAGTTTCCTTGCAGGCTCCTACAATGAGCAGTTCTTC
.	.	TRBV18	TRBJ2-1	CASSPSETPYNEQFF	TGTGCCAGCTCACCTAGTGAGACACCCTACAATGAGCAGTTCTTC
.	.	TRBV4-1	TRBJ1-5	CASSPRRDTNQPQHF	TGCGCCAGCAGCCCCCGCCGGGACACAAATCAGCCCCAGCATTTT
.	.	TRBV6-6	TRBJ1-1	CASSYSARGGEAFF	TGTGCCAGCAGTTACTCGGCCCGAGGAGGTGAAGCTTTCTTT
TRBD2	.	TRBV9	TRBJ2-2	CASSAGTSGRFGELFF	TGTGCCAGCAGCGCGGGGACTAGCGGGAGGTTTGGGGAGCTGTTTTTT
.	.	TRBV7-9	TRBJ2-3	CASTEARTDTQYF	TGTGCCAGCACAGAGGCCCGCACAGATACGCAGTATTTT
.	.	TRBV5-1	TRBJ1-2	CASSLGPPEGYGYTF	TGCGCCAGCAGCCTAGGACCCCCAGAGGGCTATGGCTACACCTTC
TRBD2	.	TRBV5-4	TRBJ2-1	CASSLAGVAGRRDNEQFF	TGTGCCAGCAGCTTGGCTGGGGTAGCGGGGAGGAGGGACAATGAGCAGTTCTTC
.	.	TRBV28	TRBJ2-5	CASSWRTQETQYF	TGTGCCAGCAGTTGGAGGACCCAGGAGACCCAGTACTTC
.	.	TRBV5-1	TRBJ2-2	CASSFNPGNPGELFF	TGCGCCAGCAGCTTCAACCCGGGGAACCCCGGGGAGCTGTTTTTT
.	.	TRBV30	TRBJ1-1	CAWEQVMNTEAFF	TGTGCCTGGGAACAGGTTATGAACACTGAAGCTTTCTTT
.	.	TRBV5-1	TRBJ2-7	CASSLGTLYEQYF	TGCGCCAGCAGCCTCGGGACACTCTACGAGCAGTACTTC
.	.	TRBV2	TRBJ2-1	CASSLSSSSYNEQFF	TGTGCCAGCAGCTTATCTTCTAGCTCCTACAATGAGCAGTTCTTC
.	few	TRBV27	TRBJ1-6	CASSLTGGRVPLHF	TGTGCCAGCAGTCTTACCGGGGGTAGGGTTCCCCTCCACTTT
TRBD1	.	TRBV11-2	TRBJ1-5	CASSPRQGYQPQHF	TGTGCCAGCAGCCCCCGACAGGGCTATCAGCCCCAGCATTTT
.	once	TRBV5-1	TRBJ2-1	CASSLAFGNEQFF	TGCGCCAGCAGCTTGGCCTTCGGGAATGAGCAGTTCTTC
.	few	TRBV4-1	TRBJ2-7	CASSPEGAGRMHEQYF	TGCGCCAGCAGCCCAGAAGGGGCAGGGAGGATGCACGAGCAGTACTTC
.	.	TRBV4-1	TRBJ1-2	CASSPRGANYGYTF	TGCGCCAGCAGCCCACGGGGGGCTAACTATGGCTACACCTTC
TRBD2	.	TRBV7-2	TRBJ2-3	CASSFRVASGRMDTQYF	TGTGCCAGCAGCTTTCGGGTGGCTAGCGGGAGGATGGATACGCAGTATTTT
.	.	TRBV19	TRBJ2-7	CASSPGEAREQYF	TGTGCCAGTAGCCCCGGGGAGGCGCGCGAGCAGTACTTC
TRBD1	once	TRBV27	TRBJ1-2	CASSLSRTGQSGYTF	TGTGCCAGCAGTTTATCGCGGACAGGACAGAGTGGCTACACCTTC
.	.	TRBV5-1	TRBJ2-7	CASSLGQGPYEQYF	TGCGCCAGCAGCTTGGGGCAGGGGCCCTACGAGCAGTACTTC
TRBD1	.	TRBV7-6	TRBJ1-1	CASSPRDSLFEAFF	TGTGCCAGCAGCCCGCGGGACAGTTTGTTTGAAGCTTTCTTT
.	.	TRBV15	TRBJ2-7	CATSEGGRTVYEQYF	TGTGCCACCAGCGAGGGGGGGCGGACCGTCTACGAGCAGTACTTC
.	.	TRBV19	TRBJ2-3	CASSIPYREDTQYF	TGTGCCAGTAGTATTCCATACCGGGAGGATACGCAGTATTTT
TRBD2	.	TRBV5-1	TRBJ2-1	CASSLGKGRDEQFF	TGCGCCAGCAGCTTGGGGAAGGGGAGGGATGAGCAGTTCTTC
TRBD2	.	TRBV4-1	TRBJ2-6	CASSPGGPNVLTF	TGCGCCAGCAGCCCGGGGGGTCCCAACGTCCTGACTTTC
TRBD2	once	TRBV19	TRBJ2-1	CASSIASGNPAYNEQFF	TGTGCCAGTAGTATTGCTAGCGGGAATCCGGCCTACAATGAGCAGTTCTTC
TRBD1	.	TRBV4-1	TRBJ1-5	CASSPGTGPSNQPQHF	TGCGCCAGCAGCCCCGGGACAGGCCCTAGCAATCAGCCCCAGCATTTT
TRBD2	.	TRBV19	TRBJ2-3	CASNSLAASTDTQYF	TGTGCCAGTAACTCCCTAGCGGCAAGCACAGATACGCAGTATTTT
TRBD1	.	TRBV7-9	TRBJ1-1	CASSSNARDRDTEAFF	TGTGCCAGCAGCTCGAATGCTAGGGACAGGGATACTGAAGCTTTCTTT
TRBD1	.	TRBV5-1	TRBJ1-1	CASSVGQGNTEAFF	TGCGCCAGCAGCGTCGGACAGGGAAACACTGAAGCTTTCTTT